This T cell receptor (beta chain) emerged from a study of Ad26.COV2.S vaccination and SARS-CoV-2 variants (dated by TCRdb to the early 2020s). A note on the overall study: Vaccine-arm donors were drawn from COV1001, a multicentre, randomized, double-blind, placebo-controlled phase I-IIa trial of Ad26.COV2.S in healthy adults. Ad26.COV2.S was given intramuscularly at 5x10^10 or 1x10^11 viral particles, as a single shot or as two shots 56 days apart. TCRbeta repertoire sequencing was used to assess the specificity and breadth of SARS-CoV-2-reactive T cell receptors after Ad26.COV2.S vaccination. A total of 32 samples were included in the TCR-sequenced set, comprising about 20 Ad26.COV2.S vaccine recipients, 5 placebo recipients and 8 SARS-CoV-2 convalescent individuals. Participants in the trial were split at random into five groups of five each, receiving low-dose or high-dose Ad26.COV2.S once or twice, or else placebo on both occasions. Throughout the experiments and outcome assessment, investigators stayed blinded to trial group allocation.

General findings and caveats noted by the study authors: Substantial breadth of spike-specific CD8+ and CD4+ T cell responses was reported after vaccination. Vaccine and placebo recipients had similar non-spike TCR breadth, a finding consistent with the vaccine containing only spike. Ad26.COV2.S recipients had higher spike-specific TCR breadth than placebo recipients (P = 0.0014). The study was not powered to compare responses between vaccine doses or regimens. According to the authors, total T cell responses may have been underestimated by the TCR breadth and depth analyses.

The immunoSEQ Assay was used to sequence TCRbeta CDR3 regions. After extraction, genomic DNA underwent amplification by bias-controlled multiplex PCR, followed by high-throughput sequencing. The paper's data handling went like this. To quantify the absolute abundance of every unique TCRbeta CDR3 region, sequences were collapsed and filtered. T cell fraction was estimated by normalization of TCRbeta template counts to usable DNA, with usable DNA being measured through amplification of reference genes present in all nucleated cells. Repertoire TCRs were annotated as SARS-CoV-2-specific when V gene, CDR3 amino acid sequence and J gene were exactly matched to a known reactive TCR set. The reference SARS-CoV-2 TCR set was obtained from MIRA and was filtered for enrichment in COVID-19-positive ImmuneCODE repertoires, whereby public or cross-reactive TCRs were removed. Using the MIRA antigens, annotated TCRs were further analysed by specific ORF or by position within an ORF. Depth was the summed frequency of annotated unique rearrangements, while breadth was defined as annotated unique rearrangements over total unique productive rearrangements. Two-sided Wilcoxon rank-sum tests were applied when comparing TCR breadth between groups. TCRdb's version of the immuneACCESS table is confined to in-frame rearrangements and falls short of the full clone set. An unresolved V gene accounts for under half of the shortfall where checked; the remainder is of unknown origin. That table is the source of V, J and clone size, and D and trimming were worked out from the DNA. The sample table records 400,000 or so clones; 70% to 90% of these occur just once. Of the sample, roughly 3.5% is held by the ten largest clones.

The treatment or condition label on this specimen signifies: over 15 received Ad26.COV2.S at low or high dose, single or two shots; roughly five received placebo; per-sample allocation not given. For vaccine and placebo recipients, the sequenced repertoires came from samples collected on day 63 after the first injection. Cohort 1b enrolled about 25 adults aged 18-55 years at a single site in Boston, USA, between 29 July and 7 August 2020. As a vaccine, Ad26.COV2.S was a replication-incompetent adenovirus type 26 vector that expressed a prefusion-stabilized SARS-CoV-2 spike protein derived from the original Wuhan strain. V lost 3 bases and J lost 0 bases, and the count of bases not matched to a germline gene is 5. The CDR3 covers 15 residues, taking in both the cysteine and the phenylalanine. Kept here is only the CDR3 DNA, which spans 45 bases and is read in frame from base 1. From a lookup of the germline V gene, CDR1 and CDR2 are SGDLS and YYNGEE.

Turning to this clone: Its antigen is currently not known. Base qualities are not at hand, and no much larger clone is one base apart.

This sequence uses TRBV9 and TRBJ1-1, with TRBD1 matching 7 junction bases. The sample was peripheral blood, taken in a trial of Ad26.COV2.S vaccine versus placebo. This receptor was obtained from a person aged 18-65 years who received the Ad26.COV2.S COVID-19 vaccine or a placebo. Here the CDR3 is given as CASSAMGQMNTEAFF. The nucleotide sequence reads TGTGCCAGCAGCGCAATGGGACAGATGAACACTGAAGCTTTCTTT. Full variable domain (CDR3 extended with the reference TRBV9 and TRBJ1-1 proteins): DSGVTQTPKHLITATGQRVTLRCSPRSGDLSVYWYQQSLDQGLQFLIQYYNGEERAKGNILERFSAQQFPDLHSELNLSSLELGDSALYFCASSAMGQMNTEAFFGQGTRLTVV.